This entry lists 10 T cell receptor beta chains sequenced from one sample in a study of OX40 agonist ivuxolimab in advanced cancers. The table came from immunoSEQ multiplex PCR; TCRdb's copy has only in-frame clones and leaves some out. This sample has 14,000 or so clones, with about 76% found just once. The sample here was CD4+ or CD8+ T cells sorted from blood, taken in a trial of the OX40 agonist ivuxolimab. These receptors all stem from an adult with an advanced solid tumor such as melanoma, head and neck, liver or kidney cancer.

Worth noting for this clone: Other DNA sequences in this sample translate to the same CDR3. The rearrangement joins TRBV15 to TRBJ2-3; 7 bases fit TRBD2. The J segment lost 5 bases and the V segment lost 1 base, leaving 9 bases of the junction unmatched. The CDR3 covers 16 residues. In germline, CDR1 is LNHNV, CDR2 YYDKDF (reference sequence). The CDR3: CATSRGTRRGEDTQYF. The CDR3, as DNA: TGTGCCACCAGCAGAGGGACTAGGAGGGGCGAAGATACGCAGTATTTT. The whole variable domain, filled in from reference TRBV15 and TRBJ2-3, reads DAMVIQNPRYQVTQFGKPVTLSCSQTLNHNVMYWYQQKSSQAPKLLFHYYDKDFNNEADTPDNFQSRRPNTSFCFLDIRSPGLGDTAMYLCATSRGTRRGEDTQYFGPGTRLTVL.

The rearrangement joins TRBV7-9 to TRBJ2-1, with 8 bases lining up with TRBD2. V was pared by 5 bases and J by 5 bases, with 8 bases of the junction left unmatched. Germline CDR1 reads SEHNR; CDR2 reads FQNEAQ (reference sequence). The CDR3 sequence is 15 residues long. CDR3 nucleotides: TGTGCCAGCAGCCTTCCGGGGGGGGCACACAATGAGCAGTTCTTC. The encoded protein is CASSLPGGAHNEQFF. Together with reference TRBV7-9 and TRBJ2-1, the CDR3 gives the full variable domain: DTGVSQNPRHKITKRGQNVTFRCDPISEHNRLYWYRQTLGQGPEFLTYFQNEAQLEKSRLLSDRFSAERPKGSFSTLEIQRTEQGDSAMYLCASSLPGGAHNEQFFGPGTRLTVL.

Sample share makes this clone medium-sized (0.01 to 0.1%). The chain combines TRBV9 with TRBJ2-7; D assignment may be TRBD1 or TRBD2 (5 bases each). This CDR3 contains 14 residues. Germline CDR1 SGDLS, CDR2 YYNGEE. V dropped 0 bases and J dropped 1 base, with 8 bases sitting between them. CDR3 region: CASSVGGESYEQYF. The DNA for the CDR3 is TGTGCCAGCAGCGTAGGAGGGGAATCCTACGAGCAGTACTTC. Combining the CDR3 with reference TRBV9 and TRBJ2-7 gives the whole variable domain DSGVTQTPKHLITATGQRVTLRCSPRSGDLSVYWYQQSLDQGLQFLIQYYNGEERAKGNILERFSAQQFPDLHSELNLSSLELGDSALYFCASSVGGESYEQYFGPGTRLTVT.

The rearrangement uses TRBV11-2 and TRBJ1-1, with D perhaps matching TRBD1 (6 bases). V was shortened by 0 bases and J by 4 bases, with 12 bases between the two germline ends. Per the germline V gene, CDR1 is SGHAT and CDR2 is FQNNGV. The CDR3 is 15 residues long. Here the CDR3 DNA reads TGTGCCAGCAGCTTAGAGGGGGGGGCGGGCACTGAAGCTTTCTTT. Translated, it gives CASSLEGGAGTEAFF.

J is TRBJ1-5 and V is TRBV19, with D possibly TRBD1 on 6 matching bases. Germline V gene sequence: CDR1 LNHDA, CDR2 SQIVND (reference sequence). V was pared by 7 bases and J by 1 base, with 11 bases between. This CDR3 contains 14 residues. The CDR3 here is CASTPGESNQPQHF. As DNA, the CDR3 is TGTGCCAGTACCCCAGGGGAAAGCAATCAGCCCCAGCATTTT.

J is TRBJ1-1 and V is TRBV10-1, with D possibly matching TRBD1 (6 bases). Germline CDR1 reads WNHNN; CDR2 reads SYGVQD (reference sequence). Trimming took 2 bases from V and 10 from J, leaving 17 bases between them. This CDR3 is 14 amino acids long. CDR3 sequence: CASSESTDRAVAFF. The CDR3 region has the DNA TGCGCCAGCAGTGAGAGTACGGACAGAGCGGTAGCTTTCTTT.

V is TRBV5-1 and J is TRBJ2-7, with 7 bases aligning to TRBD1. The CDR3 is 14 amino acids. Germline V gene data show CDR1 as SGHRS and CDR2 as YFSETQ. J gave up 3 bases and V 0 bases, and 3 bases lay outside the gene matches. CDR3 in amino acids: CASSLARGLYEQYF. The CDR3 nucleotides are TGCGCCAGCAGCTTGGCGAGGGGGCTCTACGAGCAGTACTTC.

About this clone: The missing conserved phenylalanine or tryptophan at the end of this CDR3 makes a read error likely. No DNA is shown, since the ends of the CDR3 on it are uncertain; the CDR3 is the one TCRdb lists. The chain carries TRBV27 and TRBJ2-7. The CDR3 is 14 residues long, ends included. Per germline, CDR1 MNHEY and CDR2 SMNVEV (reference sequence). CDR3 protein: CASSLRAAHNAPHS.

The V and J genes are TRBV6-1 and TRBJ2-7; D possibly corresponds to TRBD2 (6 bases). The CDR3 has 13 residues. The ends were cut back, 1 base at V and 4 bases at J, with 8 bases in the middle. Germline V gene sequence: CDR1 MNHNS, CDR2 SASEGT. As DNA, the CDR3 is TGTGCCAGCAGTGAAGGGAGGGATTACGAGCAGTACTTC. It translates to CASSEGRDYEQYF.

This chain links TRBV13 with TRBJ2-7; no clear D. The CDR3 runs to 15 residues. Germline V CDR1 and CDR2: PRHDT, FYEKMQ (reference sequence). V shed 5 bases and J shed 6 bases, with 20 bases lying between them. CDR3 DNA: TGTGCCAGCAGCCATACCCTGGAGATAAATCGCGAGCAGTACTTC. Residues: CASSHTLEINREQYF.